This T cell receptor (beta chain) was identified in a study of cytomegalovirus exposure and HLA in healthy donors. The CDR3 spans 14 residues. V dropped 0 bases and J dropped 8 bases, with 14 bases sitting between them. The germline gives CDR1 SGHNT, CDR2 YYREEE (reference sequence). This clone was recorded once. Its specificity is not known. Study-level results: The authors later found TCR association rates varying by HLA locus, with DRB1 most and HLA-C fewest. Donors belonging to an Asian-associated ancestry cluster reportedly showed fewer N-insertions in productive TCRs than the 666-donor mean, according to what a later analysis found. Being indistinguishable, some V segments were excluded, TRBV6-2 and TRBV6-3 among them.

PCR primers comprised 60 Vbeta and 13 Jbeta primers. The repertoire was sequenced with immunoSEQ multiplex PCR; TCRdb's copy has only in-frame clones and lacks some. Here the sample spans over 150,000 clones, 70% to 80% being singletons. This TCR was sampled from a man in his sixties in good health and CMV-seronegative. Input material: PBMCs. The chain couples TRBV5-4 to TRBJ1-2; possible D gene TRBD1, 5 bases. This chain's CDR3 is CASSLGHRAGGYTF. The CDR3 nucleotides read TGTGCCAGCAGCTTGGGCCATCGCGCAGGGGGCTACACCTTC.